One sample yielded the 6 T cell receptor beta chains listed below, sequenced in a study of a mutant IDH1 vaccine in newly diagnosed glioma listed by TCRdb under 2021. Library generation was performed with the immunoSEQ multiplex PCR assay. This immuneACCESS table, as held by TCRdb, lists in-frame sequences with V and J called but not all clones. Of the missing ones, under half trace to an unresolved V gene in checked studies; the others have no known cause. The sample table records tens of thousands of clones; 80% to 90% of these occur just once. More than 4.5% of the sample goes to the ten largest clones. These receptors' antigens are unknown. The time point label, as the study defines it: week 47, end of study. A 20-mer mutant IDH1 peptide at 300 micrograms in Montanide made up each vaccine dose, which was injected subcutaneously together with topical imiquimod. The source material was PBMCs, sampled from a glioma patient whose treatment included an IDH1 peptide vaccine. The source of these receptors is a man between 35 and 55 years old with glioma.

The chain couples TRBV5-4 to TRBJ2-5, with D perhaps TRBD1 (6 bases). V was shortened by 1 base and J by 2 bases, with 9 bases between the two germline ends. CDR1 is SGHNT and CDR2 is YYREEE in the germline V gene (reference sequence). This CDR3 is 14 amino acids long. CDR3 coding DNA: TGTGCCAGCAGCTTGAAGGGGGTTCAAGAGACCCAGTACTTC. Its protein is CASSLKGVQETQYF.

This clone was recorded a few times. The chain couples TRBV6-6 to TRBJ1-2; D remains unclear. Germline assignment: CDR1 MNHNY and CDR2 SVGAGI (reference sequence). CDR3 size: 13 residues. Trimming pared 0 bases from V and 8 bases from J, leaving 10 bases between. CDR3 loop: CASSYSGGRGYTF. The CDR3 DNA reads TGTGCCAGCAGTTACTCTGGAGGAAGAGGCTACACCTTC.

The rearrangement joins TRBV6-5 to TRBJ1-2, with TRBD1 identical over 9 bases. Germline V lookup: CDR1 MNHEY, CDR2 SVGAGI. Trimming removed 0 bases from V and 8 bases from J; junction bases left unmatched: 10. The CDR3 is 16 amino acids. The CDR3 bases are TGTGCCAGCAGTTACTCTCCGACAGGGGGAGAGAACGGCTACACCTTC. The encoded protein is CASSYSPTGGENGYTF.

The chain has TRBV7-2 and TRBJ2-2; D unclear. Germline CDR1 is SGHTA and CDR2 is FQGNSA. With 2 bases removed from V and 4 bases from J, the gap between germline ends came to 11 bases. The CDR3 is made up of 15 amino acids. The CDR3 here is CASSLLPPGTGELFF. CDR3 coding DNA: TGTGCCAGCAGCTTACTTCCTCCGGGCACCGGGGAGCTGTTTTTT.

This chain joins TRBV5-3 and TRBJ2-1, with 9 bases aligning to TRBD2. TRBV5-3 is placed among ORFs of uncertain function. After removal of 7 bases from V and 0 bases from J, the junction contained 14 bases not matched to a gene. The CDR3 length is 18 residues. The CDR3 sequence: CARGPGLASGGSYNEQFF. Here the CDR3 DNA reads TGTGCCAGAGGACCGGGACTAGCCTCAGGGGGCTCCTACAATGAGCAGTTCTTC.

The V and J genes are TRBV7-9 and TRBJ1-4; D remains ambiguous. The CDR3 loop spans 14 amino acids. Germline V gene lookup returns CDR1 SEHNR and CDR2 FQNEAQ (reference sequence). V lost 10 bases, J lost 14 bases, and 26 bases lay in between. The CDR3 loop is CATQPPQSWSTLFF. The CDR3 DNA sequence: TGTGCCACGCAACCTCCCCAGTCTTGGTCTACTCTGTTTTTT. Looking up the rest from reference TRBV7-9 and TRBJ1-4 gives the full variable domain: DTGVSQNPRHKITKRGQNVTFRCDPISEHNRLYWYRQTLGQGPEFLTYFQNEAQLEKSRLLSDRFSAERPKGSFSTLEIQRTEQGDSAMYLCATQPPQSWSTLFFGSGTQLSVL.